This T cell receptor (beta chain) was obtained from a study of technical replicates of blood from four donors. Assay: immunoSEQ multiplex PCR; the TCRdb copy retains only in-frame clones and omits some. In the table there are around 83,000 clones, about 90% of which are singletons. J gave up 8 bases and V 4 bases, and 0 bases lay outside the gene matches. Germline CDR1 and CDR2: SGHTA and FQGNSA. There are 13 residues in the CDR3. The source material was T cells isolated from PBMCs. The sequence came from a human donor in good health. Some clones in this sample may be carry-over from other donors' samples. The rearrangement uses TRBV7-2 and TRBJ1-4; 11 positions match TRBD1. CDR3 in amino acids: CASSWTGGEKLFF. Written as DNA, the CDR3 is TGTGCCAGCAGCTGGACAGGGGGCGAAAAACTGTTTTTT.